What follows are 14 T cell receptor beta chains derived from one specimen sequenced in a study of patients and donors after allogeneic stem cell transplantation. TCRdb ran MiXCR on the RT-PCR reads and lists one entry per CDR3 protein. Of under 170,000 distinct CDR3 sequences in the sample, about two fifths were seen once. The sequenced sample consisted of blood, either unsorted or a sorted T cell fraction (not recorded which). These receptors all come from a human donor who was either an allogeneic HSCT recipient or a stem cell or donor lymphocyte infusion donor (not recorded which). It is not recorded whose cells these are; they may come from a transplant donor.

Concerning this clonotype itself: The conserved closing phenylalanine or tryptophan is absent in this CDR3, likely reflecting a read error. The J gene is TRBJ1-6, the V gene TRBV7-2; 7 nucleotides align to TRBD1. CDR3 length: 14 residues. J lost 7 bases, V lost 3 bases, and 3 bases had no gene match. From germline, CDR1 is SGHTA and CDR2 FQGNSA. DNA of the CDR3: TGTGCCAGCAGCTTTGCAGGGGGAAATTCACCCCTCCACTTG. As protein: CASSFAGGNSPLHL.

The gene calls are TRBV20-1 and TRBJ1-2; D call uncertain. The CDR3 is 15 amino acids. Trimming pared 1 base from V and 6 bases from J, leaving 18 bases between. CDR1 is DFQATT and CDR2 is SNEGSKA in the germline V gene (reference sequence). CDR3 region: CSARGFGLGLDGYTF. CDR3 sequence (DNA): TGCAGTGCTAGAGGCTTCGGACTTGGGTTGGATGGCTACACCTTC.

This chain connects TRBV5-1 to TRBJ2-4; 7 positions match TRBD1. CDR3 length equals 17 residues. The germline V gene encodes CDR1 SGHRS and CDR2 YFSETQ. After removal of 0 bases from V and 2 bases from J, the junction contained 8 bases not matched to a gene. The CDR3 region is CASSLETGTATKNIQYF. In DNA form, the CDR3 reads TGCGCCAGCAGCTTGGAGACCGGGACAGCTACCAAAAACATTCAGTACTTC.

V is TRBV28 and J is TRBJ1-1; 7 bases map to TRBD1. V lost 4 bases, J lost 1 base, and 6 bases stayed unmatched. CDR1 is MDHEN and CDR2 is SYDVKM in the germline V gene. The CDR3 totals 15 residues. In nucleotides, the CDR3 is TGTGCCAGCAGTTCCCGAGGGGGCTGGAACACTGAAGCTTTCTTT. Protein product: CASSSRGGWNTEAFF. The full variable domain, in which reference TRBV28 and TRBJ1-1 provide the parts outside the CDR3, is DVKVTQSSRYLVKRTGEKVFLECVQDMDHENMFWYRQDPGLGLRLIYFSYDVKMKEKGDIPEGYSVSREKKERFSLILESASTNQTSMYLCASSSRGGWNTEAFFGQGTRLTVV.

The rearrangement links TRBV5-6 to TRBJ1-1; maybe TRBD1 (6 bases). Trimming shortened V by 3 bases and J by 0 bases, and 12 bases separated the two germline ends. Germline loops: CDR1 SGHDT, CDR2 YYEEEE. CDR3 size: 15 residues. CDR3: CASSSPGHLNTEAFF. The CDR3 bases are TGTGCCAGCAGCTCCCCGGGACACCTGAACACTGAAGCTTTCTTT.

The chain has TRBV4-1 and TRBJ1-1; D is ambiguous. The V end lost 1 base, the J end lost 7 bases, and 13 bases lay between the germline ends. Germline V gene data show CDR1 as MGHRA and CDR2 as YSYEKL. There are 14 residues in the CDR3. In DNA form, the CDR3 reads TGCGCCAGCAGCCAAGCTACCGGGATGAATGAAGCTTTCTTT. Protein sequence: CASSQATGMNEAFF.

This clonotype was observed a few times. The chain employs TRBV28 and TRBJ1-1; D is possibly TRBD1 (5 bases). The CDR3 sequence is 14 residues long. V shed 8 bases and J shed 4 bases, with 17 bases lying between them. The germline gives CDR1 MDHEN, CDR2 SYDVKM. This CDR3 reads CASAIQGGGTEAFF. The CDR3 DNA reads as TGTGCCAGCGCTATTCAGGGAGGAGGCACTGAAGCTTTCTTT.

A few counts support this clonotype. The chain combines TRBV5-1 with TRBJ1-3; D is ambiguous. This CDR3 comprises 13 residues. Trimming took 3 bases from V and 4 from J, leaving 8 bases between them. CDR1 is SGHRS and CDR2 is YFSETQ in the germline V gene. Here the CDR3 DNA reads TGCGCCAGCAGCTACCCGGAGGGAAACACCATATATTTT. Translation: CASSYPEGNTIYF.

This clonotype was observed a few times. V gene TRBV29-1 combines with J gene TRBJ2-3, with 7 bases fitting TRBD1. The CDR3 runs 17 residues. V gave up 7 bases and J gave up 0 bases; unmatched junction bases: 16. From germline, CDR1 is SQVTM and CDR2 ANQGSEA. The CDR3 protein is CSAARPDRFTSTDTQYF. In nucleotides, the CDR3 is TGCAGCGCCGCGCGACCGGACAGGTTCACTAGCACAGATACGCAGTATTTT.

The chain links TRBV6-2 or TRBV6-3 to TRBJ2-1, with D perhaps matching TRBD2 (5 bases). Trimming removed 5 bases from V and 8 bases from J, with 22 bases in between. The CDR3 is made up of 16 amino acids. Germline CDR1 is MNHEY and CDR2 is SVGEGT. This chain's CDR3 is CASSPLTEVLRHEQFF. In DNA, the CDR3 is TGTGCCAGCAGTCCCTTGACGGAGGTTCTTAGGCATGAGCAGTTCTTC.

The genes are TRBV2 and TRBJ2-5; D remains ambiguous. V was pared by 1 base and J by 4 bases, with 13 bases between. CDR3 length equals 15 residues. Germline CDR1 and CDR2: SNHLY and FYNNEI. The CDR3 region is CASSEEGYPRETQYF. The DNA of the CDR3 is TGTGCCAGCAGTGAAGAAGGGTACCCAAGAGAGACCCAGTACTTC. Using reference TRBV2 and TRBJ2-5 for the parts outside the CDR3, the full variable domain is EPEVTQTPSHQVTQMGQEVILRCVPISNHLYFYWYRQILGQKVEFLVSFYNNEISEKSEIFDDQFSVERPDGSNFTLKIRSTKLEDSAMYFCASSEEGYPRETQYFGPGTRLLVL.

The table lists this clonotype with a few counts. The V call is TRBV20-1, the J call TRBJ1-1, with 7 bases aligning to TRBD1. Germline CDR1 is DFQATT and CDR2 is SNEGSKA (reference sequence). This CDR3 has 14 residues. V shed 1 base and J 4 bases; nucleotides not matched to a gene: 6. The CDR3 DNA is TGCAGTGCTAGAGCGTTAACAGGGGCCACTGAAGCTTTCTTT. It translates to CSARALTGATEAFF.

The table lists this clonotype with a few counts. DNA for the CDR3: TGCAGCGCCCTTCCGACGGACTATGGCTACACCTTC. Amino acids: CSALPTDYGYTF. The V and J genes are TRBV29-1 and TRBJ1-2; D gene uncertain. Germline V gene data show CDR1 as SQVTM and CDR2 as ANQGSEA. CDR3 length: 12 amino acids. Between the trimmed V and J ends, which lost 7 bases and 3 bases, there was a span of 12 bases.

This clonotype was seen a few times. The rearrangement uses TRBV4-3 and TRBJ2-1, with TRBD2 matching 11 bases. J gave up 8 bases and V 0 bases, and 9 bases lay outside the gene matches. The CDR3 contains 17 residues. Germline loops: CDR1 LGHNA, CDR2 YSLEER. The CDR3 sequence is CASSQDIPLAGGDEQFF. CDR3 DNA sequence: TGCGCCAGCAGCCAAGATATTCCCTTAGCGGGGGGGGATGAGCAGTTCTTC.